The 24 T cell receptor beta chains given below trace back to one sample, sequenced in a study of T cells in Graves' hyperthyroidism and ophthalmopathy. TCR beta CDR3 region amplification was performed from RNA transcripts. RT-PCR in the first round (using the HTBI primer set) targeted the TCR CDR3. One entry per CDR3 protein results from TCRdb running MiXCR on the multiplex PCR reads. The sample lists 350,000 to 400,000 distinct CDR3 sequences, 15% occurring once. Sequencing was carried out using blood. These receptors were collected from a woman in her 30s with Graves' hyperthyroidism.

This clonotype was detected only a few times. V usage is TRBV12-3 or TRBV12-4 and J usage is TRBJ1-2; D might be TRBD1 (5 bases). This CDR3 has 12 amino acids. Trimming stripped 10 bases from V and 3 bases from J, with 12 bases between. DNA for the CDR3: TGTGCCACCGAGGGGATTGACTATGGCTACACCTTC. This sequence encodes CATEGIDYGYTF.

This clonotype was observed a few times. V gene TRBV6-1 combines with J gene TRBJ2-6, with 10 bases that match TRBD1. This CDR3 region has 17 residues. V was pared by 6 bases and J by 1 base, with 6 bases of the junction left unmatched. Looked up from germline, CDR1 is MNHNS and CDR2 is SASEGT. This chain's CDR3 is CASRRDRGLSGANVLTF. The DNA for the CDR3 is TGTGCCAGCAGACGGGACAGGGGTCTTTCTGGGGCCAACGTCCTGACTTTC.

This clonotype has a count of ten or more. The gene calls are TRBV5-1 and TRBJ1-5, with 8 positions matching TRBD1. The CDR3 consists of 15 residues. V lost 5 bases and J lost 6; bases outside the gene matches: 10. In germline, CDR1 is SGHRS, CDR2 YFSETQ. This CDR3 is CASSLTGGSGQPQHF. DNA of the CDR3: TGCGCCAGCAGTCTCACAGGGGGAAGCGGTCAGCCCCAGCATTTT.

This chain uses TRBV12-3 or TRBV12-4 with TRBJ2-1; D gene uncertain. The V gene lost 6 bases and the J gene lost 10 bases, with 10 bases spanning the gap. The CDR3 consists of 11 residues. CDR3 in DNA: TGTGCCAGCAGCCCCCCACTGGAGCAGTTCTTC. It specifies CASSPPLEQFF.

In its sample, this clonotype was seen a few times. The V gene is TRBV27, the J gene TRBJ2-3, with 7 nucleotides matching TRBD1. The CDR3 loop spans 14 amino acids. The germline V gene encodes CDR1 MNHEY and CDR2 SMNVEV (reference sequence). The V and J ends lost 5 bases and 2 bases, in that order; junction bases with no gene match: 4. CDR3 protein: CASSLGQATDTQYF. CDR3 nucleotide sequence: TGTGCCAGCAGTCTCGGACAGGCCACAGATACGCAGTATTTT.

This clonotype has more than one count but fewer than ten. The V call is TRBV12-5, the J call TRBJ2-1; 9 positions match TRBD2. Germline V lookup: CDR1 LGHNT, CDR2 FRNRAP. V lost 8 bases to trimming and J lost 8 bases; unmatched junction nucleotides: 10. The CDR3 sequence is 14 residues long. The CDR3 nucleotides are TGTGCTAGTAGCGCGGGAGGGAAGAGGTATGAGCAGTTCTTC. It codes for CASSAGGKRYEQFF.

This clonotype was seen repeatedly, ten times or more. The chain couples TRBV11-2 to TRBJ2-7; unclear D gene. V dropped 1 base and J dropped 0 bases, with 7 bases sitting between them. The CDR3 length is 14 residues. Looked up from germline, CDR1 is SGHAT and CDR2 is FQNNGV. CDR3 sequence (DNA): TGTGCCAGCAGCTTAGGGACGGCCTCCTACGAGCAGTACTTC. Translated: CASSLGTASYEQYF.

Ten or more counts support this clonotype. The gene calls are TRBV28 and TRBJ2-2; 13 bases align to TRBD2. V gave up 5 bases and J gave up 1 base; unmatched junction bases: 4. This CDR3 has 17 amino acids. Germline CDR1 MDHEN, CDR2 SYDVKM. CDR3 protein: CASSPLAGGWNTGELFF. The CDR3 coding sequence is TGTGCCAGCAGTCCACTAGCGGGAGGGTGGAACACCGGGGAGCTGTTTTTT.

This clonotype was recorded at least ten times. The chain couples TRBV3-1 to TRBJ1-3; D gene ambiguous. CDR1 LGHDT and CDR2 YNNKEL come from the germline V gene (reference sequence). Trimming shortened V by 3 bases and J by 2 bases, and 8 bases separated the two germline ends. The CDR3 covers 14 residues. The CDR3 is CASSQRETGNTIYF. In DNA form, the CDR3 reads TGTGCCAGCAGCCAGAGGGAAACTGGAAACACCATATATTTT.

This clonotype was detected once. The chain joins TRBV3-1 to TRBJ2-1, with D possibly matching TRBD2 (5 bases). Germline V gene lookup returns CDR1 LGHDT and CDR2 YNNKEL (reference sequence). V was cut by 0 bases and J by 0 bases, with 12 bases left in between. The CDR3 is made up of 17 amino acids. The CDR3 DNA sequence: TGTGCCAGCAGCCAAGAACGGCGGGTCGCCTCCTACAATGAGCAGTTCTTC. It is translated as CASSQERRVASYNEQFF.

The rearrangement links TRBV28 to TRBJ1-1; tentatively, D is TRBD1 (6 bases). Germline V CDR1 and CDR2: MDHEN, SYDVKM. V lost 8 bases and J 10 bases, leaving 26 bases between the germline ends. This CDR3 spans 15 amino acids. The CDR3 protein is CASGGALPDSMGAFF. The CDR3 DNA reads TGTGCCAGCGGGGGCGCCTTACCAGACTCGATGGGAGCTTTCTTT.

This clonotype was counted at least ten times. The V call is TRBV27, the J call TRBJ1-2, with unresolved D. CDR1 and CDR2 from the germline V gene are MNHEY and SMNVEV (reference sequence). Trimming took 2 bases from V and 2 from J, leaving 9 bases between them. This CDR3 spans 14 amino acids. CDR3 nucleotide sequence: TGTGCCAGCAGTTTACAGGCCAGGAACTATGGCTACACCTTC. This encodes CASSLQARNYGYTF.

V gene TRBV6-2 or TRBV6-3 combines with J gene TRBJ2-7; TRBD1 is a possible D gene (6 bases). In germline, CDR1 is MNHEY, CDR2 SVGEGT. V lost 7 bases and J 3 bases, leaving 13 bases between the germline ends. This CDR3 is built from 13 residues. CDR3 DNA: TGTGCCAGCATTGGGGGCGCTAACTACGAGCAGTACTTC. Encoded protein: CASIGGANYEQYF.

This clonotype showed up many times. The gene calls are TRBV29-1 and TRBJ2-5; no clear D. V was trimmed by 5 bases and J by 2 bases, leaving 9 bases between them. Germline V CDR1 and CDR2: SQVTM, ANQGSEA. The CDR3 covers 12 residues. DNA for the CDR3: TGCAGCGTTAACAGTGTTCAAGAGACCCAGTACTTC. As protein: CSVNSVQETQYF.

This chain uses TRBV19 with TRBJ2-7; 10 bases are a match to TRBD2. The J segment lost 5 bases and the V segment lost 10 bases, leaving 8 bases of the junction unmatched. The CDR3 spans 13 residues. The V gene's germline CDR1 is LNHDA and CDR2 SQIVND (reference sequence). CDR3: CATQAGGLNEQYF. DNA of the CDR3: TGTGCCACGCAAGCGGGAGGGTTAAACGAGCAGTACTTC.

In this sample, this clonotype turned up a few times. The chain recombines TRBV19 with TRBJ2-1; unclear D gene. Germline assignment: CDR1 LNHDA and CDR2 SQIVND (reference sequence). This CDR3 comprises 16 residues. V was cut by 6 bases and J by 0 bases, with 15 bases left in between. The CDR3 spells CASSEEPSFSYNEQFF. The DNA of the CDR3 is TGTGCCAGTAGCGAGGAGCCTTCTTTCTCCTACAATGAGCAGTTCTTC. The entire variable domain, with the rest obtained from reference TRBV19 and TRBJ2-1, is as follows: DGGITQSPKYLFRKEGQNVTLSCEQNLNHDAMYWYRQDPGQGLRLIYYSQIVNDFQKGDIAEGYSVSREKKESFPLTVTSAQKNPTAFYLCASSEEPSFSYNEQFFGPGTRLTVL.

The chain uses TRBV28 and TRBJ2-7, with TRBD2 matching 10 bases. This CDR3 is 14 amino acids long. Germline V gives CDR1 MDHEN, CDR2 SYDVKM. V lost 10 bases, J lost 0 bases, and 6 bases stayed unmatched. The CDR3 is CATSGLARSYEQYF. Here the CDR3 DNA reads TGTGCCACTTCGGGACTAGCGCGCTCCTACGAGCAGTACTTC.

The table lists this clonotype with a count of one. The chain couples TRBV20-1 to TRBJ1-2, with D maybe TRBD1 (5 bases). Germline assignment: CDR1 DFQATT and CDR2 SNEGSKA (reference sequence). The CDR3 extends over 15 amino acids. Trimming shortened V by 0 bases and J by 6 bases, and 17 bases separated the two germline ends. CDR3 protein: CSARDRAAGRDGYTF. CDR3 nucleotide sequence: TGCAGTGCTAGAGATCGGGCAGCGGGACGGGATGGCTACACCTTC.

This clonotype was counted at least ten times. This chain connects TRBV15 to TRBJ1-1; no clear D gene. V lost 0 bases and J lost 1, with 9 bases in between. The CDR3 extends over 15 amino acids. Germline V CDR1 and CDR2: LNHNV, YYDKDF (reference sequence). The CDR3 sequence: CATSRDADRNTEAFF. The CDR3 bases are TGTGCCACCAGCAGAGATGCAGACCGGAACACTGAAGCTTTCTTT.

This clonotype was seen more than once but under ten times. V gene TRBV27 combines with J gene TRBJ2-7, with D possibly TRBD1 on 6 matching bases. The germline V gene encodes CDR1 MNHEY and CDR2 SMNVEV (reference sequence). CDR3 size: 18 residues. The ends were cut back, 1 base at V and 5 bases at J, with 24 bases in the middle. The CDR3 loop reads CASSLYRGTTRGENEQYF. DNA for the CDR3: TGTGCCAGCAGTTTATATAGGGGGACGACCCGGGGCGAGAACGAGCAGTACTTC.

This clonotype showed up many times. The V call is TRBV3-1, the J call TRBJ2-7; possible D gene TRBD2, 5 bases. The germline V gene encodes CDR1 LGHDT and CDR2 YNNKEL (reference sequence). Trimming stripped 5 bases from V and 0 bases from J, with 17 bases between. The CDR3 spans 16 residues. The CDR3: CASSSWTGKGSYEQYF. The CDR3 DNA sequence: TGTGCCAGCAGCTCCTGGACGGGGAAGGGCTCCTACGAGCAGTACTTC.

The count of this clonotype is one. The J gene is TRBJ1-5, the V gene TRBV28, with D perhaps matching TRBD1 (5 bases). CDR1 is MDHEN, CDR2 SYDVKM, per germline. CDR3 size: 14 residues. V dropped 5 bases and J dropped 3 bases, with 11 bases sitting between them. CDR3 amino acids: CASSPDTNNQPQHF. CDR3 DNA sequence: TGTGCCAGCAGTCCGGACACTAACAATCAGCCCCAGCATTTT. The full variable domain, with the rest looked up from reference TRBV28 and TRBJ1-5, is DVKVTQSSRYLVKRTGEKVFLECVQDMDHENMFWYRQDPGLGLRLIYFSYDVKMKEKGDIPEGYSVSREKKERFSLILESASTNQTSMYLCASSPDTNNQPQHFGDGTRLSIL.

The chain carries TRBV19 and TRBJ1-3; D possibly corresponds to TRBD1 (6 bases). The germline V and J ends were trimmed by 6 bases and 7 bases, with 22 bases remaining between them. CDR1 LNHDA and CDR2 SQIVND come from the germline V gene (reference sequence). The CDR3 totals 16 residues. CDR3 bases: TGTGCCAGTAGGGATAACAGGGTCTGGGGTGCGAACACCATATATTTT. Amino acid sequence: CASRDNRVWGANTIYF.

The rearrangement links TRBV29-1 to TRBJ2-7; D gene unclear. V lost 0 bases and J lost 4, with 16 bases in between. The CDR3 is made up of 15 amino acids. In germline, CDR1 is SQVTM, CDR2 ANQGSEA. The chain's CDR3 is CSVEDGTVQGYEQYF. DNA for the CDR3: TGCAGCGTTGAAGATGGTACCGTCCAAGGGTACGAGCAGTACTTC.